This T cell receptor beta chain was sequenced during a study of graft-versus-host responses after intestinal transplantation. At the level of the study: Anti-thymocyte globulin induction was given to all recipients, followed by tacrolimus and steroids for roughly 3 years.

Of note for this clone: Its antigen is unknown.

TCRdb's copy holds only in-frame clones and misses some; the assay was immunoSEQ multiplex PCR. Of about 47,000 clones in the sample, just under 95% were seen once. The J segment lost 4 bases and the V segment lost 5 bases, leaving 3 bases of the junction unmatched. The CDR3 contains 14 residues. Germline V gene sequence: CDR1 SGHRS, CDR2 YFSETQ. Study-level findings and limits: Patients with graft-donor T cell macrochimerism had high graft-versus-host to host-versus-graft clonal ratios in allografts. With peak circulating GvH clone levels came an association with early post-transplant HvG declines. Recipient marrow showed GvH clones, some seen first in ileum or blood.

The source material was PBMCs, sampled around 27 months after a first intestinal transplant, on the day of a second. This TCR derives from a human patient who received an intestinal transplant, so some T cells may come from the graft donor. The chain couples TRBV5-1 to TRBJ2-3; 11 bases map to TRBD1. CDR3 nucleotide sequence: TGCGCCAGCAGGCTGGACAGGGGGCCAGATACGCAGTATTTT. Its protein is CASRLDRGPDTQYF.